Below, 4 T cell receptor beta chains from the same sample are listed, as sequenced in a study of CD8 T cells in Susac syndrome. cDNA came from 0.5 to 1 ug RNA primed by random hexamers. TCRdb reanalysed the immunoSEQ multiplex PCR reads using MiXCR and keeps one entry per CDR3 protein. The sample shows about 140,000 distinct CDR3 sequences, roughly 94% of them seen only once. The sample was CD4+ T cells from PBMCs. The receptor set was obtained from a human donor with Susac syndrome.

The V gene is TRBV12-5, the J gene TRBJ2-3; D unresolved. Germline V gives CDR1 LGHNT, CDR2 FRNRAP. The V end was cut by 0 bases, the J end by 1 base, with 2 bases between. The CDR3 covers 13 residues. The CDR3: CASGLVGTDTQYF. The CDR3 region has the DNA TGTGCTAGTGGTTTGGTCGGCACAGATACGCAGTATTTT. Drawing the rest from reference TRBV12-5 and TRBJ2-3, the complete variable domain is DARVTQTPRHKVTEMGQEVTMRCQPILGHNTVFWYRQTMMQGLELLAYFRNRAPLDDSGMPKDRFSAEMPDATLATLKIQPSEPRDSAVYFCASGLVGTDTQYFGPGTRLTVL.

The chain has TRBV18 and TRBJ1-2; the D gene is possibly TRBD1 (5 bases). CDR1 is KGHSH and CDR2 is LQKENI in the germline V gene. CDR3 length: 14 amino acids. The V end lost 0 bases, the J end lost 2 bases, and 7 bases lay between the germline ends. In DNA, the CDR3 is TGTGCCAGCTCACCACCGTCAGGGAACTATGGCTACACCTTC. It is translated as CASSPPSGNYGYTF.

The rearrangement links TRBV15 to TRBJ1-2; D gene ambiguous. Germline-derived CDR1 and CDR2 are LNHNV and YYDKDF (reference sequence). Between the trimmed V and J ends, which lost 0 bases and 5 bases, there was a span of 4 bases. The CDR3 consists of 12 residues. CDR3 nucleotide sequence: TGTGCCACCAGCAGAGATTCGTATGGCTACACCTTC. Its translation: CATSRDSYGYTF.

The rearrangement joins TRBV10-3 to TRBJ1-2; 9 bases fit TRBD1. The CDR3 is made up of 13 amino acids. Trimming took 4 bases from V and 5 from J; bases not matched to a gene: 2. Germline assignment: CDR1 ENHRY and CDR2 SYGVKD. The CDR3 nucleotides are TGTGCCATCAGTGGACAGGGGGTTTATGGCTACACCTTC. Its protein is CAISGQGVYGYTF.